The 20 T cell receptor beta chains given below trace back to one sample, sequenced in a study of regulatory T cells in long-lasting Graves disease. The time point denotes: persistent/refractory GD, antithyroid drugs over 5 years with positive TRAb. The TCR library used RNA extracted from PBMCs. Libraries of TCR beta came from iRepertoire HTBI primers plus Arm-PCR of CDR3 regions. TCRdb processed the multiplex PCR reads anew with MiXCR; each CDR3 protein has one entry. The sample records some 430,000 distinct CDR3 sequences, roughly 21% being singletons. The starting material was peripheral blood mononuclear cells (PBMCs), obtained when the disease was refractory, from a patient treated with antithyroid drugs. The receptors were gathered from a female donor with Graves disease.

Many counts were recorded for this clonotype. The rearrangement links TRBV6-9 to TRBJ1-6, with D possibly being TRBD1 (5 bases). Trimming removed 3 bases at V and 6 bases at J, with 12 bases between. From germline, CDR1 is MNHGY and CDR2 SVAAGI. This CDR3 has 15 residues. The CDR3 reads CASSYAGRSNSPLHF. The CDR3 DNA reads TGTGCCAGCAGTTACGCAGGGCGCTCTAATTCACCCCTCCACTTT.

The V and J genes are TRBV30 and TRBJ1-1; D is unclear. In germline, CDR1 is GTSNPN, CDR2 SVGIG (reference sequence). V was shortened by 0 bases and J by 5 bases, with 10 bases between the two germline ends. The CDR3 loop spans 13 amino acids. CDR3 region: CAWSVLARTEAFF. The DNA for the CDR3 is TGTGCCTGGAGTGTACTAGCAAGGACTGAAGCTTTCTTT.

This clonotype was seen at least ten times. This chain connects TRBV6-1 to TRBJ1-2; no definite D call. The germline V gene has CDR1 MNHNS and CDR2 SASEGT. With 8 bases removed from V and 3 bases from J, the gap between germline ends came to 13 bases. The CDR3 consists of 13 residues. In DNA form, the CDR3 reads TGTGCCAGCTTGACGGCCGTCTACTATGGCTACACCTTC. Its translation is CASLTAVYYGYTF.

The V gene is TRBV19, the J gene TRBJ2-5; 11 bases agree with TRBD2. CDR3 length: 17 residues. The germline gives CDR1 LNHDA, CDR2 SQIVND (reference sequence). Unmatched junction bases numbered 7, after V lost 4 bases and J lost 0 bases. CDR3 DNA sequence: TGTGCCAGTAGTAGTAGGGGGACTAGCGGATACCAAGAGACCCAGTACTTC. This encodes CASSSRGTSGYQETQYF. Full variable domain (rest looked up from reference TRBV19 and TRBJ2-5): DGGITQSPKYLFRKEGQNVTLSCEQNLNHDAMYWYRQDPGQGLRLIYYSQIVNDFQKGDIAEGYSVSREKKESFPLTVTSAQKNPTAFYLCASSSRGTSGYQETQYFGPGTRLLVL.

CDR3 DNA sequence: TGTGCCAGCAGCCAGAACAAACAGGAGGTCAATTCACCCCTCCACTTT. As protein: CASSQNKQEVNSPLHF. The gene calls are TRBV14 and TRBJ1-6, with D possibly TRBD1 on 5 matching bases. Trimming took 3 bases from V and 7 from J, leaving 16 bases between them. The CDR3 has 16 amino acids. Germline-derived CDR1 and CDR2 are SGHDN and FVKESK. The entire variable domain, with the rest obtained from reference TRBV14 and TRBJ1-6, is as follows: EAGVTQFPSHSVIEKGQTVTLRCDPISGHDNLYWYRRVMGKEIKFLLHFVKESKQDESGMPNNRFLAERTGGTYSTLKVQPAELEDSGVYFCASSQNKQEVNSPLHFGNGTRLTVT.

The sample holds many counts of this clonotype. The chain couples TRBV10-3 to TRBJ2-7; no definite D call. The V and J ends lost 0 bases and 0 bases respectively, with 12 bases between them. The germline CDR1 and CDR2 sequences are ENHRY and SYGVKD. This CDR3 spans 16 amino acids. CDR3 residues: CAISESPRAFSYEQYF. CDR3 coding DNA: TGTGCCATCAGTGAGTCCCCCCGAGCCTTCTCCTACGAGCAGTACTTC.

This chain links TRBV19 with TRBJ1-1; D may be TRBD1 (5 bases). Per the germline V gene, CDR1 is LNHDA and CDR2 is SQIVND (reference sequence). This CDR3 has 15 amino acids. V lost 6 bases, J lost 7 bases, and 21 bases lay in between. The CDR3 is CASSPGRGVHNEAFF. Here the CDR3 DNA reads TGTGCCAGTAGCCCGGGGAGGGGAGTTCATAATGAAGCTTTCTTT.

This clonotype was found many times. V usage is TRBV29-1 and J usage is TRBJ1-2; D perhaps matches TRBD1 (5 bases). Germline values: CDR1 SQVTM, CDR2 ANQGSEA. Trimming stripped 5 bases from V and 6 bases from J, with 19 bases between. This CDR3 is 14 amino acids long. CDR3 amino acids: CSVPDGGKVNGYTF. The CDR3 nucleotides read TGCAGCGTTCCAGACGGGGGGAAGGTGAATGGCTACACCTTC.

This clonotype occurred many times. This chain connects TRBV7-2 to TRBJ1-2; TRBD1 aligns across 7 bases. Germline loops: CDR1 SGHTA, CDR2 FQGNSA. V gave up 6 bases and J gave up 7 bases; unmatched junction bases: 8. The CDR3 covers 13 residues. The CDR3 nucleotides read TGTGCCAGCAGTCAAGACAGGGATTCTGGCTACACCTTC. Protein sequence: CASSQDRDSGYTF.

This clonotype was seen only a few times. This chain joins TRBV4-3 and TRBJ2-7, with TRBD1 identical over 7 bases. The CDR3 is 16 amino acids. Germline V lookup: CDR1 LGHNA, CDR2 YSLEER. V lost 1 base to trimming and J lost 1 base; unmatched junction nucleotides: 7. In DNA form, the CDR3 reads TGCGCCAGCAGCCAAGCAACCGGGACAGCGTCCTACGAGCAGTACTTC. Protein product: CASSQATGTASYEQYF.

V usage is TRBV6-1 and J usage is TRBJ2-2, with 12 bases matching TRBD2. The V gene's germline CDR1 is MNHNS and CDR2 SASEGT. V shed 2 bases and J 7 bases; nucleotides not matched to a gene: 8. The length of the CDR3 is 17 residues. CDR3 in amino acids: CASSERLAGAGGGELFF. In DNA, the CDR3 is TGTGCCAGCAGTGAAAGACTAGCGGGGGCCGGGGGCGGGGAGCTGTTTTTT.

The chain employs TRBV20-1 and TRBJ1-4, with 11 bases lining up with TRBD1. The CDR3 spans 17 residues. V was pared by 3 bases and J by 5 bases, with 11 bases of the junction left unmatched. Germline CDR1 reads DFQATT; CDR2 reads SNEGSKA (reference sequence). In nucleotides, the CDR3 is TGCAGTGCTAGTCCCCCGGGACAGGGGGACAAGAATGAAAAACTGTTTTTT. It translates to CSASPPGQGDKNEKLFF.

The CDR3 DNA is TGTGCCAGCAGGAGGCCGGGACTAGCGGGAGTAGACGAGCAGTACTTC. This gives the protein CASRRPGLAGVDEQYF. The chain has TRBV13 and TRBJ2-7; 14 positions agree with TRBD2. Losses at the gene ends were 6 bases for V and 5 bases for J; bases not matched to a gene: 9. Germline assignment: CDR1 PRHDT and CDR2 FYEKMQ (reference sequence). The CDR3 sequence is 16 residues long.

This clonotype is a singleton in its sample. The chain employs TRBV14 and TRBJ1-1, with D possibly being TRBD1 (5 bases). V was shortened by 4 bases and J by 2 bases, with 14 bases between the two germline ends. CDR1 and CDR2 (germline): SGHDN, FVKESK. The CDR3 runs 15 residues. In DNA form, the CDR3 reads TGTGCCAGCAGCCCGTACGACAGACAAAACACTGAAGCTTTCTTT. Translation gives CASSPYDRQNTEAFF.

Ten or more counts support this clonotype. The genes are TRBV7-8 and TRBJ2-2; TRBD1 matches 7 bases. The V gene end was trimmed by 10 bases and the J gene end by 2 bases; junction bases not matched to a gene: 7. CDR1 and CDR2 (germline): SGHVS, FQNEAQ. CDR3 length equals 14 residues. For the CDR3, the DNA is TGTGCCATAAAGACAGGGCGTAACACCGGGGAGCTGTTTTTT. It yields the protein CAIKTGRNTGELFF.

This clonotype was counted at least ten times. The chain joins TRBV2 to TRBJ2-5; D is possibly TRBD2 (6 bases). Between the trimmed V and J ends, which lost 2 bases and 3 bases, there was a span of 13 bases. This CDR3 comprises 15 residues. The germline V gene has CDR1 SNHLY and CDR2 FYNNEI. Here the CDR3 reads CASSESGLPEETQYF. Written as DNA, the CDR3 is TGTGCCAGCAGTGAATCGGGACTTCCCGAAGAGACCCAGTACTTC.

This clonotype has ten or more counts. This sequence joins TRBV5-1 and TRBJ2-2, with a possible D match to TRBD2 (5 bases). CDR3 size: 15 residues. Looked up from germline, CDR1 is SGHRS and CDR2 is YFSETQ. The germline V and J ends were trimmed by 6 bases and 4 bases, with 16 bases remaining between them. This CDR3 is CASTHKWESTGELFF. CDR3 coding DNA: TGCGCCAGCACCCACAAGTGGGAGAGCACCGGGGAGCTGTTTTTT.

This clonotype was observed a few times. The chain has TRBV19 and TRBJ1-1; D is ambiguous. The CDR3 runs 13 residues. Trimming shortened V by 3 bases and J by 5 bases, and 10 bases separated the two germline ends. From germline, CDR1 is LNHDA and CDR2 SQIVND (reference sequence). CDR3 bases: TGTGCCAGTAGTATGTCTGGGAAGACTGAAGCTTTCTTT. Translated, it gives CASSMSGKTEAFF.

This clonotype was seen many times. This sequence joins TRBV29-1 and TRBJ1-2; TRBD1 is a possible D gene (6 bases). V was pared by 3 bases and J by 8 bases, with 10 bases between. The germline V gene has CDR1 SQVTM and CDR2 ANQGSEA. This CDR3 spans 11 amino acids. The CDR3 protein is CSVDRGPGYTF. CDR3 bases: TGCAGCGTTGACAGGGGACCAGGCTACACCTTC.

The V call is TRBV6-5, the J call TRBJ2-2; D perhaps matches TRBD2 (6 bases). V was trimmed by 0 bases and J by 6 bases, leaving 17 bases between them. Germline loops: CDR1 MNHEY, CDR2 SVGAGI. This CDR3 contains 17 residues. CDR3 amino acids: CASSYSASRLEAGELFF. The CDR3 region has the DNA TGTGCCAGCAGTTACTCGGCATCGAGACTAGAAGCCGGGGAGCTGTTTTTT.